This T cell receptor (beta chain) appears in the sequencing data of a study of T cells in localized non-small cell lung cancer. CDR1 SGHNT and CDR2 YYREEE come from the germline V gene (reference sequence). CDR3 length: 13 amino acids. Trimming removed 0 bases at V and 6 bases at J, with 9 bases between. Clones were read by immunoSEQ multiplex PCR, and TCRdb kept only the in-frame ones, dropping some. The repertoire holds 55,000 to 80,000 clones, 70% to 90% seen once, with approximately 12% in the top ten. This clone was picked up a small number of times. The TCR comes from a female donor of 60 years or more with stage I lung adenocarcinoma. The rearrangement uses TRBV5-4 and TRBJ1-2; D gene uncertain. The sample was peripheral blood, taken before any cancer treatment. The chain's CDR3 is CASSLAGIDGYTF. The CDR3 nucleotides are TGTGCCAGCAGCTTGGCCGGGATCGATGGCTACACCTTC.